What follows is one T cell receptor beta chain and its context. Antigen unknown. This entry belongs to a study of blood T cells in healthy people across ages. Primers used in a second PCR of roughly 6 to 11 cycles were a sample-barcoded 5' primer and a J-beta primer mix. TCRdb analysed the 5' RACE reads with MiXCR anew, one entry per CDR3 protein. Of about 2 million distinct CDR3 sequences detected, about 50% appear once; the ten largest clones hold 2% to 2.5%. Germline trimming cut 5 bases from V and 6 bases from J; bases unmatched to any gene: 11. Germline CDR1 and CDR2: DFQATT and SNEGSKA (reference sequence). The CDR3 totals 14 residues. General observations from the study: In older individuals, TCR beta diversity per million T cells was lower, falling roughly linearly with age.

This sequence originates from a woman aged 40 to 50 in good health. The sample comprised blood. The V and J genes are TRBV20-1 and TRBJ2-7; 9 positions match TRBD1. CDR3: CSAQSGTGSAEQYF. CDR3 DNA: TGCAGTGCTCAATCCGGGACAGGGAGTGCCGAGCAGTACTTC.